A selection of T cell receptor beta chains follows, all from one sample in a study of CD8+CD57+ T cells in acquired aplastic anemia. TCRdb reprocessed the reads with MiXCR, giving one entry per CDR3 protein. The sample comprises 400,000 to 500,000 distinct CDR3 sequences, 65% to 80% of which are singletons, and 4% rests with the top ten. Specimen: sorted CD4+, CD8+, or CD8+CD57+ T cells (not recorded which) from PBMCs. These receptors originate from a human donor in good health, serving as a control. CDR3s include the opening cysteine and the closing phenylalanine or tryptophan. Fields, in order: clone size, J gene, D gene, V gene, CDR3 protein, CDR3 DNA. A D gene is named only where the DNA matches it firmly. Clone size is given for some rows only: seen once, a few or many times, or a class if the clone is expanded.

clone size: NA; J gene: TRBJ2-5; D gene: TRBD1; V gene: TRBV7-9; CDR3 protein: CASSRTQGAEADQYF; CDR3 DNA: TGTGCCAGCAGCCGCACACAGGGGGCTGAAGCAGACCAGTACTTC
clone size: NA; J gene: TRBJ1-6; D gene: NA; V gene: TRBV7-9; CDR3 protein: CASSSGTASSYNSPLHF; CDR3 DNA: TGTGCCAGCAGCTCCGGGACCGCAAGCTCCTATAATTCACCCCTCCACTTT
clone size: NA; J gene: TRBJ2-5; D gene: NA; V gene: TRBV9; CDR3 protein: CASSFHRGGILDQYF; CDR3 DNA: TGTGCCAGCAGCTTCCACAGGGGGGGTATTCTGGACCAGTACTTC
clone size: NA; J gene: TRBJ2-7; D gene: NA; V gene: TRBV5-1; CDR3 protein: CASSLGRHGYEQYF; CDR3 DNA: TGCGCCAGCAGCTTGGGGCGGCACGGGTACGAGCAGTACTTC
clone size: NA; J gene: TRBJ1-2; D gene: NA; V gene: TRBV7-8; CDR3 protein: CASTPAVNQTQHYTF; CDR3 DNA: TGTGCCAGCACTCCCGCCGTTAATCAGACCCAGCACTATACCTTC
clone size: medium-sized; J gene: TRBJ2-5; D gene: TRBD2; V gene: TRBV20-1; CDR3 protein: CSATGLAGVQTQYF; CDR3 DNA: TGCAGTGCCACGGGACTAGCGGGGGTCCAGACCCAGTACTTC
clone size: many; J gene: TRBJ2-2; D gene: TRBD1; V gene: TRBV5-8; CDR3 protein: CASSRDSSNTGELFF; CDR3 DNA: TGTGCCAGCAGCCGGGACAGTTCGAACACCGGGGAGCTGTTTTTT
clone size: NA; J gene: TRBJ1-2; D gene: NA; V gene: TRBV19; CDR3 protein: CASSIFRDGNYGYTF; CDR3 DNA: TGTGCCAGTAGTATCTTCCGGGACGGGAACTATGGCTACACCTTC
clone size: many; J gene: TRBJ1-1; D gene: NA; V gene: TRBV5-6; CDR3 protein: CASRVRQSNTEAFF; CDR3 DNA: TGTGCCAGCAGGGTGAGGCAGTCGAACACTGAAGCTTTCTTT
clone size: NA; J gene: TRBJ1-2; D gene: NA; V gene: TRBV2; CDR3 protein: CASSEDRTHYGYTF; CDR3 DNA: TGTGCCAGCAGTGAAGATAGGACTCACTATGGCTACACCTTC
clone size: NA; J gene: TRBJ2-3; D gene: TRBD2; V gene: TRBV2; CDR3 protein: CASKLAGTDTQYF; CDR3 DNA: TGTGCCAGCAAACTAGCGGGCACAGATACGCAGTATTTT
clone size: NA; J gene: TRBJ2-7; D gene: TRBD1; V gene: TRBV5-6; CDR3 protein: CASSFPTGGLYEQYF; CDR3 DNA: TGTGCCAGCAGCTTTCCTACAGGGGGACTTTACGAGCAGTACTTC
clone size: NA; J gene: TRBJ1-5; D gene: TRBD1; V gene: TRBV19; CDR3 protein: CASSGTEDGQPQHF; CDR3 DNA: TGTGCCAGTAGTGGGACAGAGGACGGTCAGCCCCAGCATTTT
clone size: NA; J gene: TRBJ1-5; D gene: NA; V gene: TRBV25-1; CDR3 protein: CASSDPGHIQPQHF; CDR3 DNA: TGTGCCAGCAGTGATCCGGGACACATTCAGCCCCAGCATTTT
clone size: NA; J gene: TRBJ2-1; D gene: NA; V gene: TRBV7-2; CDR3 protein: CASSLEAATYNEQFF; CDR3 DNA: TGTGCCAGCAGCTTAGAAGCGGCAACTTACAATGAGCAGTTCTTC
clone size: once; J gene: TRBJ1-4; D gene: TRBD1; V gene: TRBV7-2; CDR3 protein: CASSSHKTGSDKQLFF; CDR3 DNA: TGTGCCAGCAGCTCGCACAAGACAGGGTCAGATAAACAGCTGTTTTTT
clone size: NA; J gene: TRBJ1-6; D gene: NA; V gene: TRBV6-1; CDR3 protein: CASRTEGVRTSPLHF; CDR3 DNA: TGTGCCAGCAGAACCGAGGGGGTCAGGACTTCACCCCTCCACTTT
clone size: NA; J gene: TRBJ2-3; D gene: NA; V gene: TRBV12-3/TRBV12-4; CDR3 protein: CASSLRPDGDTQYF; CDR3 DNA: TGTGCCAGCAGTCTGCGTCCAGACGGAGATACGCAGTATTTT
clone size: NA; J gene: TRBJ2-7; D gene: NA; V gene: TRBV15; CDR3 protein: CATSVYGTNRQAQYF; CDR3 DNA: TGTGCCACCAGCGTTTACGGGACAAACAGGCAGGCCCAGTACTTC
clone size: NA; J gene: TRBJ1-1; D gene: NA; V gene: TRBV7-2; CDR3 protein: CASSLALVLCLRAF; CDR3 DNA: TGTGCCAGCAGCTTAGCGCTAGTTCTATGCCTACGAGCATTT
clone size: few; J gene: TRBJ2-1; D gene: NA; V gene: TRBV10-3; CDR3 protein: CAISENGAGYNEQFF; CDR3 DNA: TGTGCCATCAGTGAGAACGGAGCGGGTTACAATGAGCAGTTCTTC
clone size: NA; J gene: TRBJ2-2; D gene: NA; V gene: TRBV7-2; CDR3 protein: CASSLSVWGGNTGELFF; CDR3 DNA: TGTGCCAGCAGCTTATCGGTCTGGGGAGGGAACACCGGGGAGCTGTTTTTT
clone size: NA; J gene: TRBJ1-5; D gene: TRBD1; V gene: TRBV5-1; CDR3 protein: CASSTRTGRNQPQHF; CDR3 DNA: TGCGCCAGCAGCACCCGGACAGGGCGAAATCAGCCCCAGCATTTT
clone size: NA; J gene: TRBJ2-7; D gene: NA; V gene: TRBV7-8; CDR3 protein: CASSSGAASTYEQYF; CDR3 DNA: TGTGCCAGTAGCTCCGGCGCGGCAAGTACCTACGAGCAGTACTTC
clone size: NA; J gene: TRBJ1-1; D gene: NA; V gene: TRBV6-2/TRBV6-3; CDR3 protein: CASSYPHYPEAFF; CDR3 DNA: TGTGCCAGCAGCTACCCTCATTACCCTGAAGCTTTCTTT
clone size: NA; J gene: TRBJ2-3; D gene: NA; V gene: TRBV20-1; CDR3 protein: CSASPLTYSAQYF; CDR3 DNA: TGCAGTGCTAGCCCGTTAACTTACAGTGCGCAGTATTTT
clone size: NA; J gene: TRBJ2-7; D gene: NA; V gene: TRBV5-1; CDR3 protein: CASSSGWGGTYEQYF; CDR3 DNA: TGCGCCAGCAGCTCCGGTTGGGGGGGCACCTACGAGCAGTACTTC
clone size: NA; J gene: TRBJ2-7; D gene: NA; V gene: TRBV10-3; CDR3 protein: CAISARDTTYEQYF; CDR3 DNA: TGTGCCATCAGTGCCCGGGACACTACCTACGAGCAGTACTTC
clone size: NA; J gene: TRBJ1-6; D gene: NA; V gene: TRBV7-3; CDR3 protein: CASRLTPGRAHSPLHF; CDR3 DNA: TGTGCCAGCAGACTAACGCCGGGCAGGGCTCATTCACCCCTCCACTTT
clone size: NA; J gene: TRBJ2-1; D gene: TRBD1; V gene: TRBV10-3; CDR3 protein: CAIGAGGYDEQFF; CDR3 DNA: TGTGCCATCGGGGCAGGGGGTTACGATGAGCAGTTCTTC
clone size: NA; J gene: TRBJ1-5; D gene: NA; V gene: TRBV7-6; CDR3 protein: CASRGGGGPQPQHF; CDR3 DNA: TGTGCCAGCAGAGGGGGGGGGGGACCCCAGCCCCAGCATTTT
clone size: many; J gene: TRBJ1-2; D gene: NA; V gene: TRBV7-9; CDR3 protein: CASSRGSFNDNYGYTF; CDR3 DNA: TGTGCCAGCAGCCGAGGGTCGTTTAATGATAACTATGGCTACACCTTC
clone size: many; J gene: TRBJ2-1; D gene: TRBD2; V gene: TRBV5-1; CDR3 protein: CASSGRTSGGYNEQFF; CDR3 DNA: TGCGCCAGCAGCGGAAGGACTAGCGGGGGTTACAATGAGCAGTTCTTC
clone size: NA; J gene: TRBJ1-6; D gene: TRBD1; V gene: TRBV10-3; CDR3 protein: CAISDRGDRDNSPLHF; CDR3 DNA: TGTGCCATCAGTGATCGGGGGGACAGGGATAATTCACCCCTCCACTTT
clone size: many; J gene: TRBJ1-2; D gene: NA; V gene: TRBV5-1; CDR3 protein: CASSPGDRGGGYTF; CDR3 DNA: TGCGCCAGCAGCCCGGGTGATAGAGGTGGTGGCTACACCTTC
clone size: once; J gene: TRBJ1-6; D gene: NA; V gene: TRBV19; CDR3 protein: CAISRTVYDSPLHF; CDR3 DNA: TGTGCCATTTCGCGGACAGTATATGATTCACCCCTCCACTTT
clone size: few; J gene: TRBJ2-2; D gene: NA; V gene: TRBV4-1; CDR3 protein: CASSQDEGGGWTGELFF; CDR3 DNA: TGCGCCAGCAGCCAAGATGAGGGGGGGGGTTGGACCGGGGAGCTGTTTTTT
clone size: few; J gene: TRBJ1-2; D gene: NA; V gene: TRBV20-1; CDR3 protein: CSASTPSLYGYTF; CDR3 DNA: TGCAGTGCTAGCACCCCCTCTCTCTATGGCTACACCTTC
clone size: many; J gene: TRBJ1-2; D gene: TRBD1; V gene: TRBV19; CDR3 protein: CASSIQGADNGYTF; CDR3 DNA: TGTGCCAGTAGTATACAGGGGGCTGACAATGGCTACACCTTC
clone size: NA; J gene: TRBJ1-3; D gene: NA; V gene: TRBV12-3/TRBV12-4; CDR3 protein: CASSLRAVSGNTIYF; CDR3 DNA: TGTGCCAGCAGTTTAAGGGCGGTCTCTGGAAACACCATATATTTT